This T cell receptor beta chain originates from a study of CD8+ T cells in alopecia areata. Whole-study context: Treatment of the treated patients consisted of oral tofacitinib, 5 to 10 mg twice daily. Study-level points and caveats: With tofacitinib ongoing, many expanded lesional clones persisted in both scalp and blood. Compared with normal scalp, lesional scalp had higher clonality and more expanded CD8+ clones. Scalp clonality and expanded CD8+ clones among the top 100 fell significantly with tofacitinib.

Regarding treatment: oral pan-JAK inhibitor, 5-10 mg twice daily. On this clone itself: The antigen remains undetermined. Other DNA sequences in this specimen translate into the identical CDR3.

Sequencing relied on a cDNA template that was reverse transcribed from extracted RNA. The data were produced by immunoSEQ multiplex PCR, yet TCRdb's version contains in-frame clones alone and is incomplete. The sample records over 150,000 clones, 45% to 75% being singletons. The CDR3 covers 11 residues. CDR1 and CDR2 from the germline V gene are GTSNPN and SVGIG (reference sequence). Trimming left V 3 bases short and J 3 bases short, with 6 bases between. This TCR came from a human donor with alopecia areata. Sequenced material: CD4+ T cells sorted from blood, taken at week 4, from a patient treated with tofacitinib. The chain links TRBV30 to TRBJ2-7, with D uncertain. The CDR3 spells CAWRQNYEQYF. CDR3 nucleotides: TGTGCCTGGAGACAGAACTACGAGCAGTACTTC.